A selection of T cell receptor beta chains follows, all from one sample in a study of T cell changes during pregnancy in multiple sclerosis. Sequencing used immunoSEQ multiplex PCR; TCRdb keeps in-frame clones, though not all of them. Of some 55,000 clones in the sample, about 87% were seen once. The sample comprised peripheral blood from another person, used as feeder cells. Every receptor here comes from a human donor whose cells served as feeder cells for cultures in a pregnancy study. The CDR3 runs from the conserved cysteine through the conserved F or W. A D gene is named only where the DNA matches it firmly. Size is stated for part of the rows, as once, few or many counts, or as a class when the clone is expanded.

clone size: .
D gene: .
V gene: TRBV6-1
J gene: TRBJ1-1
CDR3 protein: CASSELTGNTEAFF
CDR3 DNA: TGTGCCAGCAGTGAGTTGACAGGGAACACTGAAGCTTTCTTT

clone size: .
D gene: TRBD1
V gene: TRBV5-1
J gene: TRBJ1-1
CDR3 protein: CASSSRQGPTEAFF
CDR3 DNA: TGCGCCAGCAGCTCCCGACAGGGCCCCACTGAAGCTTTCTTT

clone size: once
D gene: TRBD2
V gene: TRBV18
J gene: TRBJ2-3
CDR3 protein: CASSPRSSGRATDTQYF
CDR3 DNA: TGTGCCAGCTCACCGAGGTCTAGCGGGAGGGCCACAGATACGCAGTATTTT

clone size: .
D gene: .
V gene: TRBV6-1
J gene: TRBJ2-7
CDR3 protein: CASSEQGLAYEQYF
CDR3 DNA: TGTGCCAGCAGTGAACAGGGGCTTGCCTACGAGCAGTACTTC

clone size: .
D gene: .
V gene: TRBV10-3
J gene: TRBJ1-5
CDR3 protein: CAISESNTNQPQHF
CDR3 DNA: TGTGCCATCAGTGAGTCGAACACAAATCAGCCCCAGCATTTT

clone size: .
D gene: .
V gene: TRBV7-7
J gene: TRBJ2-1
CDR3 protein: CASSLARGGKQFF
CDR3 DNA: TGTGCTAGCAGCTTAGCGAGAGGGGGTAAGCAGTTCTTC

clone size: .
D gene: .
V gene: TRBV6-5
J gene: TRBJ2-2
CDR3 protein: CASSYIRTANTGELFF
CDR3 DNA: TGTGCCAGCAGTTACATAAGGACAGCCAACACCGGGGAGCTGTTTTTT

clone size: .
D gene: .
V gene: TRBV20-1
J gene: TRBJ2-1
CDR3 protein: CSARAPTEQFF
CDR3 DNA: TGCAGTGCTAGAGCCCCGACAGAGCAGTTCTTC

clone size: .
D gene: .
V gene: TRBV9
J gene: TRBJ2-5
CDR3 protein: CASSVDSGGAEETQYF
CDR3 DNA: TGTGCCAGCAGCGTAGACAGTGGGGGGGCCGAAGAGACCCAGTACTTC

clone size: .
D gene: .
V gene: TRBV18
J gene: TRBJ2-1
CDR3 protein: CASSPPSAGNNEQFF
CDR3 DNA: TGTGCCAGCTCACCACCGTCCGCAGGGAATAATGAGCAGTTCTTC

clone size: few
D gene: .
V gene: TRBV5-1
J gene: TRBJ1-6
CDR3 protein: CASSLSDSYSPLHF
CDR3 DNA: TGCGCCAGCAGCTTGAGCGACAGCTATTCACCCCTCCACTTT

clone size: few
D gene: .
V gene: TRBV14
J gene: TRBJ2-7
CDR3 protein: CASSQDEGVSYEQYF
CDR3 DNA: TGTGCCAGCAGCCAAGACGAGGGGGTCTCCTACGAGCAGTACTTC

clone size: .
D gene: .
V gene: TRBV7-9
J gene: TRBJ1-2
CDR3 protein: CASSLGPRGYTF
CDR3 DNA: TGTGCCAGCAGCTTGGGACCACGGGGCTACACCTTC

clone size: .
D gene: .
V gene: TRBV5-1
J gene: TRBJ2-3
CDR3 protein: CASSLTGTRADTQYF
CDR3 DNA: TGCGCCAGCAGCTTGACAGGGACGAGGGCAGATACGCAGTATTTT

clone size: .
D gene: .
V gene: TRBV5-1
J gene: TRBJ2-1
CDR3 protein: CASSFGSYNEQFF
CDR3 DNA: TGCGCCAGCAGCTTCGGGAGCTACAATGAGCAGTTCTTC

clone size: once
D gene: .
V gene: TRBV9
J gene: TRBJ2-1
CDR3 protein: CASSVERGSIYNEQFF
CDR3 DNA: TGTGCCAGCAGCGTAGAAAGGGGGAGTATCTACAATGAGCAGTTCTTC

clone size: .
D gene: .
V gene: TRBV7-2
J gene: TRBJ1-2
CDR3 protein: CASSSQSSAHNYGYTF
CDR3 DNA: TGTGCCAGCAGCTCCCAGTCCTCCGCCCATAACTATGGCTACACCTTC

clone size: few
D gene: .
V gene: TRBV2
J gene: TRBJ2-5
CDR3 protein: CASSGGPQETQYF
CDR3 DNA: TGTGCCAGCAGCGGGGGACCACAAGAGACCCAGTACTTC

clone size: .
D gene: .
V gene: TRBV5-1
J gene: TRBJ1-2
CDR3 protein: CASSPGTSYGYTF
CDR3 DNA: TGCGCCAGCAGCCCCGGGACATCCTATGGCTACACCTTC

clone size: .
D gene: .
V gene: TRBV5-1
J gene: TRBJ1-2
CDR3 protein: CASSLLTGNAGYTF
CDR3 DNA: TGCGCCAGCAGCCTCCTTACGGGCAACGCTGGCTACACCTTC

clone size: .
D gene: .
V gene: TRBV29-1
J gene: TRBJ1-2
CDR3 protein: CSVEVLRGGNNGYTF
CDR3 DNA: TGCAGCGTGGAAGTCCTTAGGGGAGGGAACAATGGCTACACCTTC

clone size: .
D gene: .
V gene: TRBV7-6
J gene: TRBJ1-5
CDR3 protein: CASSPGGNQPQHF
CDR3 DNA: TGTGCCAGCAGCCCTGGGGGGAATCAGCCCCAGCATTTT

clone size: .
D gene: .
V gene: TRBV7-2
J gene: TRBJ1-2
CDR3 protein: CASSLEGRAGYTF
CDR3 DNA: TGTGCCAGCAGCTTAGAGGGGAGGGCCGGCTACACCTTC

clone size: .
D gene: .
V gene: TRBV7-3
J gene: TRBJ1-1
CDR3 protein: CASRRQRNTEAFF
CDR3 DNA: TGTGCCAGCAGGCGACAAAGGAACACTGAAGCTTTCTTT

clone size: once
D gene: .
V gene: TRBV7-2
J gene: TRBJ2-1
CDR3 protein: CASSAPLYNEQFF
CDR3 DNA: TGTGCCAGCAGCGCCCCTCTATACAATGAGCAGTTCTTC

clone size: .
D gene: .
V gene: TRBV30
J gene: TRBJ2-5
CDR3 protein: CAWTGDGETQYF
CDR3 DNA: TGTGCCTGGACCGGGGATGGGGAGACCCAGTACTTC

clone size: .
D gene: .
V gene: TRBV19
J gene: TRBJ1-1
CDR3 protein: CASRFGDSEAFF
CDR3 DNA: TGTGCCAGTAGGTTCGGGGACTCTGAAGCTTTCTTT

clone size: .
D gene: TRBD1
V gene: TRBV7-9
J gene: TRBJ1-1
CDR3 protein: CASSLDDDRGRRAFF
CDR3 DNA: TGTGCCAGCAGCCTAGATGACGACAGGGGGCGCAGAGCTTTCTTT

clone size: .
D gene: .
V gene: TRBV30
J gene: TRBJ1-6
CDR3 protein: CAWKGWNSPLHF
CDR3 DNA: TGTGCCTGGAAAGGGTGGAATTCACCCCTCCACTTT

clone size: .
D gene: .
V gene: TRBV18
J gene: TRBJ2-6
CDR3 protein: CASSPKGTGANVLTF
CDR3 DNA: TGTGCCAGCTCACCAAAAGGGACTGGGGCCAACGTCCTGACTTTC

clone size: .
D gene: TRBD1
V gene: TRBV2
J gene: TRBJ2-1
CDR3 protein: CASSLQGSSYNEQFF
CDR3 DNA: TGTGCCAGCAGTTTACAGGGGAGCTCCTACAATGAGCAGTTCTTC

clone size: .
D gene: TRBD1
V gene: TRBV7-3
J gene: TRBJ1-2
CDR3 protein: CASSLEQGEANGYTF
CDR3 DNA: TGTGCCAGCAGCTTAGAGCAGGGGGAAGCAAATGGCTACACCTTC

clone size: .
D gene: TRBD1
V gene: TRBV18
J gene: TRBJ1-1
CDR3 protein: CASSPMGQLNTEAFF
CDR3 DNA: TGTGCCAGCTCACCGATGGGACAGCTCAACACTGAAGCTTTCTTT

clone size: .
D gene: .
V gene: TRBV18
J gene: TRBJ2-5
CDR3 protein: CASSPPTVGGETQYF
CDR3 DNA: TGTGCCAGCTCACCACCCACTGTAGGGGGTGAGACCCAGTACTTC

clone size: .
D gene: .
V gene: TRBV7-9
J gene: TRBJ1-4
CDR3 protein: CASSSFPGRLNEKLFF
CDR3 DNA: TGTGCCAGCAGCTCTTTTCCCGGACGGCTTAATGAAAAACTGTTTTTT

clone size: once
D gene: .
V gene: TRBV4-1
J gene: TRBJ2-5
CDR3 protein: CASGGDHSQETQYF
CDR3 DNA: TGCGCCAGCGGGGGTGACCACTCCCAAGAGACCCAGTACTTC

clone size: .
D gene: .
V gene: TRBV7-2
J gene: TRBJ2-7
CDR3 protein: CASSLGSFSYEQYF
CDR3 DNA: TGTGCCAGCAGCTTGGGTTCCTTCTCCTACGAGCAGTACTTC

clone size: .
D gene: .
V gene: TRBV5-1
J gene: TRBJ2-3
CDR3 protein: CASSLEAQQTDTQYF
CDR3 DNA: TGCGCCAGCAGCTTGGAAGCCCAACAAACAGATACGCAGTATTTT

clone size: .
D gene: .
V gene: TRBV6-6
J gene: TRBJ2-1
CDR3 protein: CASLLDGSSYNEQFF
CDR3 DNA: TGTGCCAGCCTTTTAGACGGAAGCTCCTACAATGAGCAGTTCTTC

clone size: once
D gene: .
V gene: TRBV11-3
J gene: TRBJ1-1
CDR3 protein: CASSPQGNTEAFF
CDR3 DNA: TGTGCCAGCAGCCCACAGGGGAACACTGAAGCTTTCTTT

clone size: .
D gene: .
V gene: TRBV4-1
J gene: TRBJ1-2
CDR3 protein: CASSQEPGQMMEGYTF
CDR3 DNA: TGCGCCAGCAGCCAAGAACCAGGACAGATGATGGAAGGCTACACCTTC

clone size: .
D gene: TRBD1
V gene: TRBV19
J gene: TRBJ1-5
CDR3 protein: CASSGTGVYQPQHF
CDR3 DNA: TGTGCCAGTAGTGGGACAGGGGTTTATCAGCCCCAGCATTTT

clone size: .
D gene: .
V gene: TRBV9
J gene: TRBJ2-7
CDR3 protein: CASSVDTEQYF
CDR3 DNA: TGTGCCAGCAGCGTAGATACAGAGCAGTACTTC

clone size: .
D gene: .
V gene: TRBV6-5
J gene: TRBJ1-5
CDR3 protein: CASSLRTGYNQPQHF
CDR3 DNA: TGTGCCAGCAGTCTTCGCACAGGGTACAATCAGCCCCAGCATTTT

clone size: .
D gene: .
V gene: TRBV30
J gene: TRBJ1-6
CDR3 protein: CAWSPGQTNSPLHF
CDR3 DNA: TGTGCCTGGAGTCCGGGACAAACTAATTCACCCCTCCACTTT

clone size: .
D gene: .
V gene: TRBV15
J gene: TRBJ1-5
CDR3 protein: CATSRDLGGYQPQHF
CDR3 DNA: TGTGCCACCAGCAGAGATCTCGGGGGGTACCAGCCCCAGCATTTT

clone size: .
D gene: .
V gene: TRBV2
J gene: TRBJ1-1
CDR3 protein: CASILYSNTEAFF
CDR3 DNA: TGTGCCAGCATTCTCTACTCGAACACTGAAGCTTTCTTT